The next 24 T cell receptor beta chains were all read from a single sample in a study of identical twins. One entry per CDR3 protein results from TCRdb running MiXCR on the 5' RACE reads. Of 1.5 million to 2 million distinct CDR3 sequences listed, 25% to 35% are singletons. The sample comprised cord blood. Every receptor here comes from a newborn girl in good health.

The chain combines TRBV6-6 with TRBJ2-1; 7 bases are a match to TRBD2. This CDR3 region has 16 residues. Per germline, CDR1 MNHNY and CDR2 SVGAGI (reference sequence). J was trimmed by 7 bases and V by 2 bases; bases with no gene match: 11. This chain's CDR3 is CASSYGWTRVDNEQFF. CDR3 DNA: TGTGCCAGCAGTTACGGATGGACTAGGGTAGATAATGAGCAGTTCTTC.

This clonotype was detected only a few times. The rearrangement uses TRBV14 and TRBJ2-7; 10 positions agree with TRBD1. The CDR3 spans 17 residues. J lost 5 bases, V lost 3 bases, and 13 bases had no gene match. CDR1 and CDR2 (germline): SGHDN, FVKESK. CDR3 loop: CASSHRFGQGVHNEQYF. CDR3 nucleotides: TGTGCCAGCAGCCACAGATTCGGACAGGGGGTTCACAACGAGCAGTACTTC.

A few counts support this clonotype. The rearrangement uses TRBV5-1 and TRBJ2-1, with TRBD2 as a possible D gene (5 bases). Germline CDR1 is SGHRS and CDR2 is YFSETQ. Trimming took off 0 bases at V and 4 bases at J, with 11 bases between the two ends. The CDR3 contains 15 residues. CDR3 sequence: CASSLGTAIYNEQFF. Here the CDR3 DNA reads TGCGCCAGCAGCTTGGGGACTGCAATTTACAATGAGCAGTTCTTC.

This clonotype was found a few times. The chain carries TRBV12-3 or TRBV12-4 and TRBJ2-3; 8 bases are shared with TRBD2. The V segment lost 0 bases and the J segment 4 bases; nucleotides outside the gene matches: 3. The CDR3 runs to 15 residues. Written as DNA, the CDR3 is TGTGCCAGCAGTTTAGCCGGGAGGGCCTCAGATACGCAGTATTTT. It translates to CASSLAGRASDTQYF.

The CDR3 region is CASSQYEVGGSYNEQFF. CDR3 nucleotide sequence: TGCGCCAGCAGCCAATATGAGGTTGGGGGCTCCTACAATGAGCAGTTCTTC. The gene calls are TRBV4-1 and TRBJ2-1; either TRBD1 or TRBD2 may fit D (5 bases each). This CDR3 comprises 17 residues. Trimming left V 2 bases short and J 0 bases short, with 14 bases between. The V gene's germline CDR1 is MGHRA and CDR2 YSYEKL.

On this clonotype itself: The junction shows a germline mismatch at one end, possibly a read error. V is TRBV20-1 and J is TRBJ2-3, with D uncertain. Germline V CDR1 and CDR2: DFQATT, SNEGSKA (reference sequence). The CDR3 runs 11 residues. CDR3 amino acids: CSARGTDTLYF. As DNA, the CDR3 is TGCAGTGCCCGCGGCACAGATACGCTGTATTTT.

This rearrangement joins TRBV4-1 to TRBJ2-5; 11 positions match TRBD2. The DNA end is a closer match to TRBJ2-1, so the J assignment may be wrong. Germline-derived CDR1 and CDR2 are MGHRA and YSYEKL. The CDR3 length is 17 residues. The CDR3 nucleotides read TGCGCCAGCAGCCCTATCCCCGGGACTAGCGGCCAAGAGACCCAGTTCTTC. As protein: CASSPIPGTSGQETQFF.

This clonotype was counted only a few times. J is TRBJ2-5 and V is TRBV27; 11 bases are shared with TRBD1. The J call may be in error: the DNA end matches TRBJ2-7 better. Per the germline V gene, CDR1 is MNHEY and CDR2 is SMNVEV (reference sequence). There are 15 residues in the CDR3. The CDR3 region has the DNA TGTGCCAGCAGGCAGGACAGGGGGCGAAGCTACGAGCAGTACTTC. Its translation is CASRQDRGRSYEQYF.

The chain joins TRBV5-1 to TRBJ2-3; 7 nucleotides line up with TRBD2. The CDR3 totals 15 residues. With 0 bases clipped from V and 8 bases from J, the junction kept 9 bases outside the gene matches. The germline V gene has CDR1 SGHRS and CDR2 YFSETQ. CDR3 amino acids: CASSLAETSASTQYF. CDR3 coding DNA: TGCGCCAGCAGCTTGGCCGAAACTAGCGCCTCTACGCAGTATTTT.

This clonotype showed up just a few times. CDR3 in amino acids: CASSSDRGNIQYF. The CDR3 nucleotides are TGTGCCAGCAGCTCCGACAGGGGCAACATTCAGTACTTC. The chain links TRBV27 to TRBJ2-4; 8 nucleotides match TRBD1. Germline assignment: CDR1 MNHEY and CDR2 SMNVEV (reference sequence). V dropped 6 bases and J dropped 7; count of bases not matched to a gene: 5. The CDR3 runs 13 residues.

The J gene is TRBJ2-3, the V gene TRBV5-1; D gene uncertain. This CDR3 is built from 13 residues. Germline CDR1 and CDR2: SGHRS and YFSETQ. Trimming took 0 bases from V and 7 from J, leaving 9 bases between them. The chain's CDR3 is CASSLDRTHTQYF. In DNA, the CDR3 is TGCGCCAGCAGCTTGGACCGCACCCATACGCAGTATTTT.

The chain carries TRBV29-1 and TRBJ2-2, with TRBD1 matching 10 bases. The germline V gene has CDR1 SQVTM and CDR2 ANQGSEA. Trimming removed 7 bases from V and 5 bases from J; junction bases left unmatched: 7. This CDR3 spans 14 amino acids. The chain's CDR3 is CSGRTGGRTGELFF. DNA for the CDR3: TGCAGCGGCCGGACAGGGGGTAGGACCGGGGAGCTGTTTTTT.

The V gene is TRBV27, the J gene TRBJ2-2, with a possible D match to TRBD1 (6 bases). The germline gives CDR1 MNHEY, CDR2 SMNVEV (reference sequence). This CDR3 comprises 14 residues. Trimming removed 3 bases from V and 7 bases from J, with 12 bases in between. The CDR3 nucleotides are TGTGCCAGCAGTTTCGGACAGAGGGGCGGGGAGCTGTTTTTT. This sequence encodes CASSFGQRGGELFF.

This clonotype has more than one count but fewer than ten. CDR3 bases: TGTGCCAGCAGGGGACTAGCGGGTCGCACAGATACGCAGTATTTT. It encodes CASRGLAGRTDTQYF. This chain uses TRBV12-3 or TRBV12-4 with TRBJ2-3; 12 nucleotides match TRBD2. V was pared by 6 bases and J by 1 base, with 2 bases of the junction left unmatched. The CDR3 extends over 15 amino acids.

This clonotype was seen a few times. The V gene is TRBV12-3 or TRBV12-4, the J gene TRBJ1-2; D possibly corresponds to TRBD1 (5 bases). The CDR3 spans 14 residues. V was pared by 3 bases and J by 4 bases, with 12 bases between. Here the CDR3 reads CASSFQGEGYGYTF. CDR3 DNA: TGTGCCAGCAGTTTCCAGGGAGAGGGCTATGGCTACACCTTC.

The J gene is TRBJ1-2, the V gene TRBV7-9; D may be TRBD1 (6 bases). V lost 5 bases, J lost 4 bases, and 17 bases lay in between. The V gene's germline CDR1 is SEHNR and CDR2 FQNEAQ (reference sequence). CDR3 size: 15 residues. The CDR3 nucleotides read TGTGCCAGCAGCGCAGGTTCGGGGGCCCCCTATGGCTACACCTTC. As protein: CASSAGSGAPYGYTF.

The V gene is TRBV10-3, the J gene TRBJ2-2; 8 nucleotides line up with TRBD1. The germline gives CDR1 ENHRY, CDR2 SYGVKD. Trimming cost V 9 bases and J 1 base; bases outside gene matches: 4. CDR3 length: 14 amino acids. CDR3 DNA sequence: TGTGCCATACGGACAGGGAGGAACACCGGGGAGCTGTTTTTT. This translates into CAIRTGRNTGELFF.

The chain joins TRBV25-1 to TRBJ2-1; 11 bases match TRBD2. CDR3 length: 13 amino acids. Trimming removed 5 bases from V and 9 bases from J; junction bases left unmatched: 3. Germline-derived CDR1 and CDR2 are MGHDK and SYGVNS. The CDR3 sequence: CASSWTSGFEQFF. The CDR3 nucleotides are TGTGCCAGCAGTTGGACTAGCGGGTTTGAGCAGTTCTTC.

V and J are TRBV7-2 and TRBJ2-7; D is unresolved. Germline V gives CDR1 SGHTA, CDR2 FQGNSA. V shed 5 bases and J shed 3 bases, with 11 bases lying between them. The CDR3 contains 13 residues. CDR3 in amino acids: CASSRNHGYEQYF. In DNA, the CDR3 is TGTGCCAGCAGCAGAAACCACGGCTACGAGCAGTACTTC. The whole variable domain, remainder taken from reference TRBV7-2 and TRBJ2-7, is GAGVSQSPSNKVTEKGKDVELRCDPISGHTALYWYRQSLGQGLEFLIYFQGNSAPDKSGLPSDRFSAERTGGSVSTLTIQRTQQEDSAVYLCASSRNHGYEQYFGPGTRLTVT.

Turning to this clonotype: The junction differs from germline at one of its ends, possibly a read error. The chain is built from TRBV12-3 or TRBV12-4 and TRBJ2-3; D not resolved. The CDR3 has 13 residues. The CDR3 sequence is CASRPISTDAQYF. The CDR3 DNA follows: TGTGCCAGCAGGCCCATTAGCACAGATGCGCAGTATTTT.

This clonotype was seen a few times. V is TRBV12-3 or TRBV12-4 and J is TRBJ2-3; maybe TRBD1 (6 bases). There are 16 residues in the CDR3. V shed 6 bases and J shed 2 bases, with 18 bases lying between them. The CDR3 region is CASSRNTGTLTDTQYF. DNA of the CDR3: TGTGCCAGCAGCCGAAACACCGGGACACTCACAGATACGCAGTATTTT.

The chain combines TRBV7-8 with TRBJ2-1; 11 bases align to TRBD2. The last part of the DNA fits TRBJ2-7 better; the J call may be wrong. Germline CDR1 reads SGHVS; CDR2 reads FQNEAQ. The CDR3 is made up of 15 amino acids. DNA for the CDR3: TGTGCCAGCAGCGGCAGTAGCGGGAGGGGCTACGAGCAGTACTTC. Its translation is CASSGSSGRGYEQYF.

This rearrangement joins TRBV4-1 to TRBJ1-1; D is uncertain. CDR3 size: 17 residues. Germline values: CDR1 MGHRA, CDR2 YSYEKL. V shed 0 bases and J shed 0 bases, with 14 bases lying between them. The CDR3 region is CASSQDLGRAMNTEAFF. The DNA of the CDR3 is TGCGCCAGCAGCCAAGATCTCGGACGAGCGATGAACACTGAAGCTTTCTTT.

The gene calls are TRBV6-6 and TRBJ1-5; TRBD1 matches at 9 bases. This CDR3 comprises 12 residues. The V gene end was trimmed by 6 bases and the J gene end by 15 bases; junction bases not matched to a gene: 9. Looked up from germline, CDR1 is MNHNY and CDR2 is SVGAGI (reference sequence). CDR3 nucleotides: TGTGCCAGCAGCCGTACCGGGACAGGGTCGCATTTT. This gives the protein CASSRTGTGSHF.